The 4 T cell receptor beta chains in this list originate from one sample, sequenced in a study of identical twins. A single record per CDR3 protein comes from TCRdb applying MiXCR to the 5' RACE reads. In the table there are fewer than 550,000 distinct CDR3 sequences, 13% to 15% of which are singletons. The data also belong to a second study, concerning yellow fever vaccine responses in identical twins.

The specimen was CD4+ T cells sorted from blood. The origin of the receptors is a young woman in good health.

This clonotype has a count of ten or more. This chain uses TRBV7-2 with TRBJ2-2; unclear D gene. Trimming removed 6 bases at V and 8 bases at J, with 13 bases between. From germline, CDR1 is SGHTA and CDR2 FQGNSA. This CDR3 has 13 residues. CDR3 sequence: CASSLGINGELFF. In DNA form, the CDR3 reads TGTGCCAGCAGTCTAGGGATAAATGGGGAGCTGTTTTTT.

Only a few counts were recorded for this clonotype. The J gene is TRBJ2-7, the V gene TRBV6-2 or TRBV6-3, with 7 bases matching TRBD2. Per germline, CDR1 MNHEY and CDR2 SVGEGT. The CDR3 extends over 15 amino acids. V was pared by 6 bases and J by 4 bases, with 12 bases of the junction left unmatched. CDR3 sequence: CASRRMKREPYEQYF. For the CDR3, the DNA is TGTGCCAGCAGAAGAATGAAGCGGGAACCTTACGAGCAGTACTTC.

This sequence joins TRBV5-1 and TRBJ2-1; D gene uncertain. CDR3 length equals 16 residues. The germline V gene encodes CDR1 SGHRS and CDR2 YFSETQ. The V end lost 3 bases, the J end lost 8 bases, and 21 bases lay between the germline ends. CDR3 residues: CASSSGANPGLYEQFF. Written as DNA, the CDR3 is TGCGCCAGCAGCTCAGGCGCGAACCCCGGTTTATATGAGCAGTTCTTC.

This chain joins TRBV29-1 and TRBJ1-1, with TRBD1 as a possible D gene (6 bases). V was shortened by 3 bases and J by 5 bases, with 13 bases between the two germline ends. This CDR3 is built from 13 residues. Germline V gives CDR1 SQVTM, CDR2 ANQGSEA. The CDR3 DNA follows: TGCAGCGTTGAGAGGACGCAGGGGACTGAAGCTTTCTTT. Its protein product is CSVERTQGTEAFF. Supplemented by reference TRBV29-1 and TRBJ1-1, the full variable domain reads SAVISQKPSRDICQRGTSLTIQCQVDSQVTMMFWYRQQPGQSLTLIATANQGSEATYESGFVIDKFPISRPNLTFSTLTVSNMSPEDSSIYLCSVERTQGTEAFFGQGTRLTVV.